This paragraph reports one TCR beta chain. The specificity of this receptor is unknown. No base qualities exist here, and no much larger clone lies one base off it. Receptor amplification or capture employed the immunoSEQ multiplex PCR assay. For the multiplex PCR, a mixture combining 60 forward primers for TCR Vbeta segments and 13 reverse primers for TCR Jbeta segments was used. A multiplex PCR assay on genomic DNA amplified the CDR3 region of rearranged TCR beta genes. The Illumina HiSeq System was used to sequence the amplified TCR beta libraries as 87-base-pair reads. The original pipeline was this. Across the roughly 700 repertoires, a later analysis counted tens of millions of unique TCR beta chains, roughly 11 million of which were shared by at least two donors. Raw reads were error-corrected and collapsed into unique sequences by a nearest-neighbor algorithm in which closely related sequences were merged to remove PCR and sequencing errors. CDR3 sequences were aligned to IMGT reference sequences to assign V, D and J gene segments. For a sequence to be retained, a match of at least six nucleotides to both a V gene segment and a J gene segment was required. A rearrangement counted as productive if the CDR3 had no stop codons and remained in frame with V and J, and every other rearrangement counted as non-productive. CDR3 was defined by IMGT convention, running from the second conserved V-encoded cysteine to the conserved J-encoded phenylalanine. Sequences without an unambiguous match to a single V gene segment were excluded from the earlier analysis of about 600 of the donors. In an earlier analysis of several hundred of the donors, V segments were called functional above 56.7% productive rearrangements and were called segregating when the between-donor standard deviation exceeded 5%. To diagnose cytomegalovirus status from the catalog of TCR beta chain sequences, a statistical classification framework was built. V and J gene assignment, in a later analysis, came from comparing TCR nucleotide sequences with IMGT/GENE-DB human TR gene sequences. The TCRdist pipeline was used in a later analysis to assign CDR3 sequences and most-parsimonious VDJ recombination scenarios. In a later analysis, each TCR beta chain was defined by its CDR3 amino acid sequence together with its V-gene family, and reads without a unique V-gene family were excluded. A later analysis removed 592 highly shared, low-generation-probability nucleotide sequences to deal with suspected cross-contamination and a sequencing artifact. A later analysis calculated a clonal expansion index for each public chain from normalized within-repertoire ranks of inferred template counts. In a later analysis, generation probabilities were computed with a VDJ recombination model fitted to out-of-frame rearrangements, and the resulting probabilities were checked against IGoR. Hypergeometric tests were used in a later analysis to score TCR-TCR, TCR-HLA and TCR-CMV co-occurrence, with a repertoire-size bias correction applied to the TCR pairs. To estimate false discovery rates, a later analysis permuted the HLA or CMV assignments 20 times. In a later analysis, co-occurring TCRs were grouped using DBSCAN, with TCRdist sequence similarity added in when clustering inside HLA-allele-positive subsets. Repertoires with fewer than 30,000 or more than 120,000 public chains, plus five repertoires with anomalous nucleotide sharing, were excluded from co-occurrence clustering. TCRdb obtained this table from immuneACCESS and retained in-frame rearrangements with V and J assigned. These tables miss some clones; where compared with another copy, unresolved V genes account for less than half of the shortfall, and the remainder is unexplained. That table is the source of V, J and clone size, and D and trimming were worked out from the DNA. The sample records fewer than 80,000 clones, under 80% of which are singletons. The top ten constitute 4.5% to 6% of the sample.

This entry is derived from a study of cytomegalovirus exposure and HLA in healthy donors (dated by TCRdb to about 2017). In terms of the full investigation: In an earlier analysis of approximately 640 of the donors, 250 to 300 Gb of sequence data and 120 million or so unique TCR beta sequences from roughly 190 million T cells were reported. Roughly 300 gigabases of sequencing data and tens of millions of unique TCR sequences were included in an early release covering roughly 600 HLA-typed donors. The genetic ancestry cluster associated with self-reported Caucasian donors included 70% to 85% of the approximately 400 genotyped donors. The study aimed to test whether signatures of past pathogen exposure could be identified by cataloging public T cell receptors. The study used immunosequencing to profile the T cell repertoires of 600 to 850 subjects and linked those repertoires to cytomegalovirus serostatus. A separate validation cohort of approximately 130 different subjects was used in addition to the roughly 640-subject first cohort. To predict cytomegalovirus infection status, the study brought together high-throughput TCR immunosequencing, statistical association of individual TCRs with disease status, and machine learning. A later analysis re-examined previously published TCR beta repertoires from 600 to 700 donors and added high-resolution HLA genotyping to investigate patterns of TCR occurrence. The later analysis used no new phenotypic data to find candidate immune exposures, relying instead on TCR beta sequences and their occurrence across donors. To decide whether each TCR beta V gene segment behaved as functional or pseudogenic, an earlier analysis of some 600 of the donors relied on high-throughput TCR beta sequencing. Alongside the repertoire data, information on donor age, sex, ethnicity and CMV serostatus was compiled. Genome-wide SNP genotypes for about 65% of the roughly 670 donors were used in a later genetic analysis, which treated that subset as a discovery cohort. All discovery cohort repertoires had been generated using a single sequencing platform. HLA typing included class I and class II loci at four-digit resolution. The number of typed donors differed by locus: 629-630 for A, B, C, DRB1 and DQB1; approximately 520 for DQA1; some 590 for DPA1; and some 470 for DPB1. Because of strong linkage in the cohort, roughly five DR-DQ haplotypes were treated as single units for association and clustering. Among under 450 genotyped donors of the cohort, an average of about 240,000 unique TCR beta nucleotide sequences were sequenced per donor, around a sixth of them non-productive. Beyond this particular receptor, the publication reports: According to a later analysis, parvovirus B19, influenza, CMV and Epstein-Barr virus appeared linked to several top co-occurrence clusters. A later analysis found that TCR association rates varied across HLA loci, with DRB1 alleles showing the most associated TCRs and HLA-C alleles the fewest. A further reported finding was that TCR beta sequences accurately predicted the HLA-A and HLA-B alleles for most subjects in the first cohort. According to a later analysis, most CMV-associated TCR beta chains appeared to be HLA-restricted, and the HLA associations seemed to be driven largely by CMV exposure. Because counts were too low, around 18 rarely observed V segments, including chromosome 9 orphons, were left out of the earlier analysis of over 550 of the donors. Correlated functional status among segregating V segments might reflect linkage disequilibrium, but an unknown experimental factor could not be ruled out. For the cohort, immune exposure information was limited to CMV serostatus. A later genetic analysis associated a missense DCLRE1C variant with V-gene and J-gene trimming of TCR beta chains, and an independent cohort replicated the association. The authors suggested that the approach could potentially be generalized to other disease states and immunological phenotypes. The sequencing pipeline was judged likely to have produced a cluster of highly shared sequence variants as a technical artifact. Cytomegalovirus status was reported to be diagnosed by the classifier with high specificity and sensitivity in both the original and validation cohorts. In this cohort, only TCR beta chains were sequenced, and detectable features were limited by the absence of alpha or paired-chain data. HLA typing was unavailable for some donors at each locus, so association tests used only the typed subset. In an earlier analysis of some 500 of the donors, most TCR beta V segments were observed in productive rearrangements about 90% or about 30% of the time, broadly matching IMGT annotations. At a false discovery rate of 0.05, a later analysis linked 16,951 TCR beta sequences to specific HLA alleles. A later analysis found that HLA-associated TCR beta chains were more clonally expanded and had lower generation probabilities than equally common non-associated chains. According to a later genetic analysis, donors in an Asian-associated ancestry cluster had fewer N-insertions in productive TCRs than the approximately 650-donor mean. Most TCR sequences were observed very rarely across donors, whereas some public TCRs were present in many individuals. The study listed 170 or so TCR beta chains as associated with cytomegalovirus. Some IMGT-functional V segments, including TRBV6-2 and TRBV6-3, could not be told apart with the 87-base-pair reads, so those segments were excluded. Sequencing depth was assumed to be roughly uniform across donors in the presence/absence analyses, though that assumption may not hold. In vitro tests confirmed that three of the cytomegalovirus-associated TCR beta chains recognize cytomegalovirus antigens. Assigning TCR associations to individual alleles was difficult when HLA alleles, especially DR and DQ, strongly co-occurred.

The CDR3 spans 18 residues, from the cysteine through the phenylalanine. The entry retains the CDR3 DNA only, 54 bases that are in frame from base 1. The cohort was made up of approximately 670 healthy bone marrow donors. All cohort members were sampled while nominally healthy, although unrecorded immune exposures were likely present. The donor was CMV seronegative and belonged to the group of more than 300 seronegative cohort members. A peripheral blood sample was collected from each donor, and TCR beta sequencing was performed on peripheral blood mononuclear cells. Genomic DNA was extracted from the blood cell samples with the Qiagen DNeasy Blood Extraction Kit.

The V and J genes are TRBV21-1 and TRBJ2-3; the DNA was not used to check the table's D call, TRBD2. TRBV21-1 is shown as a pseudogene. The TCR was taken from a woman aged 30 to 39 in good health and CMV-seronegative. What was sequenced was PBMCs. The sequence in DNA is TGTGCCAGCCACCTGCTTAGCTTGTTGCCCCCTAGCACAGATACGCAGTATTTT. The encoded protein is CASHLLSLLPPSTDTQYF.